In this sample, the clone carrying this TCR beta chain turned up a few times. Its target is unknown. Time point described: week 23, last vaccination. Every vaccination contained 300 ug of the mutant IDH1 20-mer peptide and was paired with topical imiquimod. Each tumor in the donors was a new WHO grade 3 or 4 astrocytoma, IDH1-mutant and ATRX-lost. Only in-frame clones appear in the TCRdb table, and some are missing; sequencing was by immunoSEQ multiplex PCR. The table lists about 20,000 clones, more than 75% of them singletons, with approximately 13% in the top ten. This record belongs to a study of a mutant IDH1 vaccine in newly diagnosed glioma. For the study at large: Across weeks 1, 3, 5, 7, 11, 15, 19 and 23, patients received a vaccination each time, eight in all. Commencement of vaccination occurred 4-6 weeks following radiotherapy alone, or concurrently with temozolomide cycles.

Study results and caveats: Pseudoprogression looked unconnected to shifts in top peripheral T cell clonotypes.

The sequencing used PBMCs, collected from a glioma patient whose treatment included an IDH1 peptide vaccine. The clonotype originates from a man aged 30-40 years with glioma.

CDR3 amino acids: CASSRDREYYGYTF. The CDR3 DNA reads as TGTGCCAGCAGCCGGGACAGGGAATACTATGGCTACACCTTC. The gene calls are TRBV7-9 and TRBJ1-2, with 9 bases that match TRBD1. The CDR3 covers 14 residues. Germline CDR1 is SEHNR and CDR2 is FQNEAQ (reference sequence). The junction had 4 bases not matched to a gene; V was cut back by 5 bases and J by 3 bases.